This T cell receptor (beta chain) was recovered during a study of cytomegalovirus exposure and HLA in healthy donors. While unrecorded immune exposures were likely, the donors were nominally healthy when sampled. General study points: Sequencing artifact likely explains a cluster of highly shared sequence variants.

Note on this clone: Its antigen is not known.

V was pared by 4 bases and J by 4 bases, with 7 bases of the junction left unmatched. The germline V gene has CDR1 KGHSH and CDR2 LQKENI. CDR3 length: 15 amino acids. The PCR used 60 Vbeta and 13 Jbeta primers. The protocol was immunoSEQ multiplex PCR, while the TCRdb copy is restricted to in-frame clones and leaves out a portion. In the table there are approximately 140,000 clones, roughly 80% of which are singletons. V usage is TRBV18 and J usage is TRBJ2-7; 10 bases line up with TRBD1. This receptor was taken from a man aged 35-49 years in good health and CMV-seronegative. The source material was PBMCs. CDR3 coding DNA: TGTGCCAGCTCACTGGACAGGGGGGATGCGTACGAGCAGTACTTC. Its translation is CASSLDRGDAYEQYF.